This TCR beta chain was sequenced for a study of identical twins. With regard to this clonotype: Antigen unknown.

Findings of the study overall: The study based its conclusions on cross-sectional statistical analysis and did not follow the same donors.

The cDNA had a unique molecular identifier and a template-switch universal primer site. In TCRdb, the 5' RACE reads were re-called with MiXCR into one record per CDR3 protein. The repertoire holds about 490,000 distinct CDR3 sequences, with about 16% as singletons. The CDR3 covers 18 residues. With 3 bases clipped from V and 3 bases from J, the junction kept 11 bases outside the gene matches. These records were also assigned to another study, of yellow fever vaccine responses in identical twins. According to that study: Twin vaccine T cell responses reportedly seemed partly convergent, partly personalized.

The sequencing sample was made of CD4+ T cells sorted from blood. The chain carries TRBV12-3 or TRBV12-4 and TRBJ2-2; 9 bases fit TRBD2. The receptor comes from a woman under 30 in good health. The CDR3 reads CASSLSGSGSIYTGELFF. DNA for the CDR3: TGTGCCAGCAGTTTGTCAGGTAGCGGGAGTATCTACACCGGGGAGCTGTTTTTT.